These 17 T cell receptor beta chains share one sample of origin, sequenced in a study of early T cells in non-severe SARS-CoV-2 infection. TCRdb re-called the 5' RACE reads through MiXCR, storing one row per CDR3 protein. The sample has fewer than 30,000 distinct CDR3 sequences; 5.1% are singletons. What was sequenced was whole blood. The receptor set was obtained from an adult who was a healthcare worker with PCR-confirmed SARS-CoV-2 infection or an uninfected control (not recorded which).

The table lists this clonotype with a few counts. The chain is built from TRBV3-1 and TRBJ2-1; maybe TRBD1 (5 bases). V was cut by 2 bases and J by 9 bases, with 14 bases left in between. Looked up from germline, CDR1 is LGHDT and CDR2 is YNNKEL (reference sequence). This CDR3 region has 14 residues. The CDR3 DNA reads TGTGCCAGCAGCCAATGGGGCAGGGTGAGTGAGCAGTTCTTC. Amino acid sequence: CASSQWGRVSEQFF.

The genes are TRBV6-6 and TRBJ1-6, with a tentative D call TRBD1 (5 bases). Germline V gene lookup returns CDR1 MNHNY and CDR2 SVGAGI (reference sequence). V lost 6 bases, J lost 10 bases, and 16 bases lay in between. The CDR3 totals 14 residues. The CDR3 reads CASRGTGERSPLHF. For the CDR3, the DNA is TGTGCCAGCAGGGGAACGGGGGAGAGGTCACCCCTCCACTTT.

The chain couples TRBV4-1 to TRBJ2-7, with 8 nucleotides matching TRBD1. The CDR3 contains 19 residues. CDR1 and CDR2 (germline): MGHRA, YSYEKL. The V and J ends lost 1 base and 0 bases, in that order; junction bases with no gene match: 14. The CDR3 DNA reads as TGCGCCAGCAGCCAAGTTAAGGGGCTGACAGGGGAAAGCTCCTACGAGCAGTACTTC. This translates into CASSQVKGLTGESSYEQYF.

This clonotype is medium-sized (0.01 to 0.1%) within its sample. The chain is built from TRBV14 and TRBJ2-1; D may be TRBD1 (6 bases). Trimming left V 3 bases short and J 5 bases short, with 26 bases between. The CDR3 loop spans 19 amino acids. From germline, CDR1 is SGHDN and CDR2 FVKESK. The CDR3, as DNA: TGTGCCAGCAGCCATTGGGAACAGGGTCTTTTCTCGAGTAACAATGAGCAGTTCTTC. Translated: CASSHWEQGLFSSNNEQFF.

This clonotype has at least ten counts. The V gene is TRBV7-2, the J gene TRBJ1-5; 10 nucleotides line up with TRBD1. The CDR3 extends over 15 amino acids. Trimming cost V 5 bases and J 6 bases; bases outside gene matches: 7. CDR1 is SGHTA and CDR2 is FQGNSA in the germline V gene. The CDR3 DNA is TGTGCCAGCAGCGCGGGGACAGGGGTGCTTCAGCCCCAGCATTTT. Residues: CASSAGTGVLQPQHF.

This clonotype occurred many times. This chain uses TRBV12-3 or TRBV12-4 with TRBJ1-3; 9 bases are a match to TRBD1. The CDR3 loop spans 15 amino acids. After removal of 5 bases from V and 4 bases from J, the junction contained 6 bases not matched to a gene. CDR3 coding DNA: TGTGCCAGCAGTGTGGGGACAGGGCAAGGAAACACCATATATTTT. This sequence encodes CASSVGTGQGNTIYF.

This clonotype was counted only a few times. J is TRBJ2-3 and V is TRBV10-3, with D unresolved. CDR1 is ENHRY, CDR2 SYGVKD, per germline. Trimming shortened V by 7 bases and J by 4 bases, and 12 bases separated the two germline ends. There are 13 residues in the CDR3. CDR3 loop: CAINLQRADTQYF. Here the CDR3 DNA reads TGTGCCATCAACCTCCAGCGCGCAGATACGCAGTATTTT.

This chain links TRBV4-1 with TRBJ2-3; TRBD2 matches at 12 bases. The V segment lost 1 base and the J segment 3 bases; nucleotides outside the gene matches: 2. CDR1 and CDR2 from the germline V gene are MGHRA and YSYEKL. The CDR3 is 16 amino acids. CDR3 sequence (DNA): TGCGCCAGCAGCCAAGCTAGCGGGGGGGAGACAGATACGCAGTATTTT. Protein sequence: CASSQASGGETDTQYF.

This clonotype was observed many times. The J gene is TRBJ2-7, the V gene TRBV12-3 or TRBV12-4; maybe TRBD1 (6 bases). Deletions cut 6 bases from V and 5 bases from J, with 11 bases between. The CDR3 has 12 residues. The CDR3 protein is CASSTGSHEQYF. CDR3 in DNA: TGTGCCAGCAGCACAGGGTCCCACGAGCAGTACTTC.

This clonotype was recorded at least ten times. The gene calls are TRBV13 and TRBJ2-1; 7 nucleotides agree with TRBD1. This CDR3 region has 15 residues. V gave up 5 bases and J gave up 4 bases; unmatched junction bases: 8. The germline CDR1 and CDR2 sequences are PRHDT and FYEKMQ (reference sequence). This CDR3 is CASSHRLGQYNEQFF. CDR3 bases: TGTGCCAGCAGCCACCGCCTGGGACAGTACAATGAGCAGTTCTTC.

This clonotype appeared a few times. The rearrangement links TRBV6-5 to TRBJ2-7; D gene unclear. This CDR3 has 15 amino acids. Germline lookup yields CDR1 MNHEY and CDR2 SVGAGI. V shed 2 bases and J shed 9 bases, with 20 bases lying between them. DNA for the CDR3: TGTGCCAGCAGTTACGATGGTCCCAGGCACCCCGGGCAGTACTTC. Translation gives CASSYDGPRHPGQYF.

There are a few counts of this clonotype. V gene TRBV7-9 combines with J gene TRBJ2-4; D call uncertain. The CDR3 is 15 amino acids. Trimming pared 4 bases from V and 5 bases from J, leaving 15 bases between. CDR1 is SEHNR, CDR2 FQNEAQ, per germline (reference sequence). The CDR3, as DNA: TGTGCCAGCAGCTCTCCGCGCTTCGACCAAAACATTCAGTACTTC. It codes for CASSSPRFDQNIQYF.

The V call is TRBV5-5, the J call TRBJ2-1, with D hard to call. CDR1 and CDR2 from the germline V gene are SGHKS and YYEKEE (reference sequence). Trimming took off 4 bases at V and 6 bases at J, with 11 bases between the two ends. The CDR3 runs 13 residues. CDR3 bases: TGTGCCAGCAGCCCGGTTGGACCCAATGAGCAGTTCTTC. This codes for CASSPVGPNEQFF.

This clonotype has more than one count but fewer than ten. This chain connects TRBV6-2 or TRBV6-3 to TRBJ1-1; D ambiguous. The V and J ends lost 2 bases and 7 bases respectively, with 11 bases between them. This CDR3 has 13 residues. CDR1 and CDR2 from the germline V gene are MNHEY and SVGEGT. The CDR3, as DNA: TGTGCCAGCAGTTACCGGTCAGAAATTGAAGCTTTCTTT. It encodes CASSYRSEIEAFF.

This clonotype was seen a few times. The chain carries TRBV20-1 and TRBJ1-2; D might be TRBD1 (6 bases). V gave up 6 bases and J gave up 8 bases, with 19 bases separating them. Germline CDR1 reads DFQATT; CDR2 reads SNEGSKA (reference sequence). CDR3 size: 13 residues. The CDR3 reads CSAAKDTDRGYTF. CDR3 DNA: TGCAGTGCAGCGAAGGACACGGACAGAGGCTACACCTTC.

The sample holds a few counts of this clonotype. The chain carries TRBV10-2 and TRBJ2-2; D is possibly TRBD2 (5 bases). V was pared by 6 bases and J by 2 bases, with 7 bases between. Germline-derived CDR1 and CDR2 are WSHSY and SAAADI. The CDR3 runs to 13 residues. The CDR3 loop reads CASRADNTGELFF. DNA for the CDR3: TGCGCCAGCAGAGCGGACAACACCGGGGAGCTGTTTTTT.

In its sample, this clonotype was seen many times. The chain employs TRBV20-1 and TRBJ2-1, with TRBD2 as a possible D gene (6 bases). Germline CDR1 is DFQATT and CDR2 is SNEGSKA (reference sequence). This CDR3 region has 15 residues. The V end lost 6 bases, the J end lost 4 bases, and 19 bases lay between the germline ends. Written as DNA, the CDR3 is TGCAGTGCCCTCGACCCGGGGGTTCCTTACAATGAGCAGTTCTTC. Translating it yields CSALDPGVPYNEQFF.